The TCR beta chain under discussion was sequenced for a study of blood T cell repertoires in COVID-19. Study background: T cells, B-cell-depleted T cells, or PBMCs provided the cDNA or gDNA that served as material.

TCRdb's copy holds only in-frame clones and misses some; the assay was immunoSEQ multiplex PCR. The table has under 200,000 clones, about 85% seen once; the top ten hold about 9.4%. The sample was peripheral blood. This TCR was sampled from a woman older than 75 with acute or convalescent COVID-19.

The chain's CDR3 is CASTRQGVDTGELFF. For the CDR3, the DNA is TGTGCCAGTACCCGACAGGGTGTCGACACCGGGGAGCTGTTTTTT. The rearrangement uses TRBV19 and TRBJ2-2, with 7 bases identical to TRBD1. CDR3 length: 15 residues. Germline CDR1 is LNHDA and CDR2 is SQIVND (reference sequence). The V gene end was trimmed by 7 bases and the J gene end by 3 bases; junction bases not matched to a gene: 8.